This T cell receptor (beta chain) was captured in a study of OX40 agonist ivuxolimab in advanced cancers. Study observations and caveats: Expanded clones belonging to CD8+ T cells outnumbered, on average, those of CD4+.

Patients with autoimmune history or systemic immunosuppression were excluded. Only in-frame clones appear in the TCRdb table, and some are missing; sequencing was by immunoSEQ multiplex PCR. The table records just over 60,000 clones, roughly nine tenths of them present only once. For this clone: Its antigen is still unknown.

The TCR sequence derives from an adult with an advanced solid tumor such as melanoma, head and neck, liver or kidney cancer. The sequencing used CD4+ or CD8+ T cells sorted from blood, collected in a trial of the OX40 agonist ivuxolimab.

CDR3 region: CASSVAAGYNTQYF. The DNA for the CDR3 is TGTGCCAGCAGCGTAGCTGCGGGGTACAATACGCAGTATTTT. The genes are TRBV9 and TRBJ2-3; a possible D gene is TRBD2 (6 bases). Germline V gene data show CDR1 as SGDLS and CDR2 as YYNGEE. The V end lost 0 bases, the J end lost 7 bases, and 12 bases lay between the germline ends. There are 14 residues in the CDR3. Full variable domain (rest looked up from reference TRBV9 and TRBJ2-3): DSGVTQTPKHLITATGQRVTLRCSPRSGDLSVYWYQQSLDQGLQFLIQYYNGEERAKGNILERFSAQQFPDLHSELNLSSLELGDSALYFCASSVAAGYNTQYFGPGTRLTVL.